The 13 T cell receptor beta chains listed next were all sequenced from one sample in a study of blood T cell repertoires in COVID-19. Some clones are missing from TCRdb's copy, which holds only in-frame ones; the method was immunoSEQ multiplex PCR. The sample has more than 200,000 clones, under 90% seen once; the top ten hold about 1.7%. The specimen sequenced was PBMCs or T cells enriched from blood (not recorded which). The receptors were gathered from a man between 35 and 55 years old who had recovered from COVID-19.

V usage is TRBV16 and J usage is TRBJ1-6; 7 bases fit TRBD1. Per germline, CDR1 KGHSY and CDR2 FQNENV. This CDR3 is 14 amino acids long. V lost 4 bases to trimming and J lost 5 bases; unmatched junction nucleotides: 2. CDR3 amino acids: CASSRDRNNSPLHF. CDR3 bases: TGTGCCAGCAGCCGGGACAGAAATAATTCACCCCTCCACTTT.

The chain employs TRBV5-1 and TRBJ2-7, with 12 bases matching TRBD1. This CDR3 has 15 residues. Germline V gene lookup returns CDR1 SGHRS and CDR2 YFSETQ. V shed 4 bases, J shed 3 bases, and the junction held 5 bases outside the gene matches. The CDR3 reads CASSHGTGGLYEQYF. Written as DNA, the CDR3 is TGCGCCAGCAGCCATGGGACAGGGGGCCTCTACGAGCAGTACTTC.

The J gene is TRBJ1-2, the V gene TRBV4-1, with a weak D call TRBD1 (5 bases). The V gene lost 2 bases and the J gene lost 3 bases, with 19 bases spanning the gap. The CDR3 contains 17 residues. CDR1 MGHRA and CDR2 YSYEKL come from the germline V gene. CDR3 sequence reads: CASSQYNRQQSHYGYTF. The DNA for the CDR3 is TGCGCCAGCAGCCAATACAACCGACAGCAGTCCCACTATGGCTACACCTTC.

This sequence joins TRBV15 and TRBJ2-5, with 8 bases aligning to TRBD2. The CDR3 length is 14 residues. The junction had 2 bases not matched to a gene; V was cut back by 0 bases and J by 5 bases. Germline V gene sequence: CDR1 LNHNV, CDR2 YYDKDF (reference sequence). Here the CDR3 reads CATSRESGGETQYF. As DNA, the CDR3 is TGTGCCACCAGCAGAGAGTCGGGGGGGGAGACCCAGTACTTC.

The V call is TRBV5-1, the J call TRBJ1-2, with a weak D call TRBD1 (6 bases). The germline V gene encodes CDR1 SGHRS and CDR2 YFSETQ. Trimming took off 3 bases at V and 0 bases at J, with 6 bases between the two ends. The CDR3 has 13 amino acids. The CDR3 reads CASSWTANYGYTF. DNA for the CDR3: TGCGCCAGCAGCTGGACAGCTAACTATGGCTACACCTTC.

The genes are TRBV29-1 and TRBJ1-2, with D possibly TRBD1 on 5 matching bases. Germline V gene data show CDR1 as SQVTM and CDR2 as ANQGSEA. The CDR3 is 14 amino acids. V lost 3 bases, J lost 8 bases, and 19 bases lay in between. The CDR3 nucleotides are TGCAGCGTTGATCATGGAGGGACCTCAGGGGGCTACACCTTC. Protein: CSVDHGGTSGGYTF.

In its sample, this clone was seen once. This rearrangement joins TRBV27 to TRBJ2-7, with a weak D call TRBD1 (5 bases). V was trimmed by 7 bases and J by 3 bases, leaving 13 bases between them. Germline values: CDR1 MNHEY, CDR2 SMNVEV (reference sequence). The length of the CDR3 is 13 residues. The chain's CDR3 is CASISRQGYEQYF. The CDR3 DNA is TGTGCCAGCATATCCCGCCAGGGCTACGAGCAGTACTTC.

J is TRBJ1-2 and V is TRBV7-9; 9 bases line up with TRBD1. CDR1 and CDR2 (germline): SEHNR, FQNEAQ (reference sequence). V shed 3 bases and J 6 bases; nucleotides not matched to a gene: 11. The length of the CDR3 is 16 residues. Here the CDR3 DNA reads TGTGCCAGCAGCTTCACCGGGACAGGGACACGGGATGGCTACACCTTC. Its translation: CASSFTGTGTRDGYTF.

The chain has TRBV30 and TRBJ1-1; 7 nucleotides line up with TRBD1. Germline loops: CDR1 GTSNPN, CDR2 SVGIG (reference sequence). The J segment lost 1 base and the V segment lost 4 bases, leaving 6 bases of the junction unmatched. CDR3 length equals 14 residues. CDR3 nucleotides: TGTGCCTGGACCCGTCGACAGGGGAACACTGAAGCTTTCTTT. Encoded protein: CAWTRRQGNTEAFF.

The genes are TRBV5-4 and TRBJ2-5, with D possibly TRBD2 on 5 matching bases. Germline CDR1 SGHNT, CDR2 YYREEE (reference sequence). The CDR3 sequence is 14 residues long. V dropped 0 bases and J dropped 5 bases, with 11 bases sitting between them. The CDR3 DNA is TGTGCCAGCAGCTTGGTCGGAGGCGGGGAGACCCAGTACTTC. Translating it yields CASSLVGGGETQYF.

The J gene is TRBJ1-4, the V gene TRBV29-1; 10 bases line up with TRBD1. The length of the CDR3 is 14 residues. Germline lookup yields CDR1 SQVTM and CDR2 ANQGSEA. Losses at the gene ends were 2 bases for V and 8 bases for J; bases not matched to a gene: 5. The CDR3 region is CSVESRDRGEKLFF. Here the CDR3 DNA reads TGCAGCGTTGAAAGTCGGGACAGGGGAGAAAAACTGTTTTTT.

The chain carries TRBV5-1 and TRBJ2-1; D may be TRBD1 (6 bases). The CDR3 runs 19 residues. V shed 4 bases and J shed 8 bases, with 31 bases lying between them. CDR1 is SGHRS and CDR2 is YFSETQ in the germline V gene. CDR3 amino acids: CASSTATGTHHLGYYEQFF. The CDR3 DNA is TGCGCCAGCAGCACCGCTACAGGGACACACCACCTTGGGTATTATGAGCAGTTCTTC.

This chain connects TRBV21-1 to TRBJ2-7; TRBD1 reflects the table's D call only, with no check against the DNA. TRBV21-1 is a pseudogene segment. The CDR3 loop spans 15 amino acids. The CDR3 DNA is TGTGCCAGCAGCAAAGACGGACAAACCTCCTACGAGCAGTACTTC. This gives the protein CASSKDGQTSYEQYF.